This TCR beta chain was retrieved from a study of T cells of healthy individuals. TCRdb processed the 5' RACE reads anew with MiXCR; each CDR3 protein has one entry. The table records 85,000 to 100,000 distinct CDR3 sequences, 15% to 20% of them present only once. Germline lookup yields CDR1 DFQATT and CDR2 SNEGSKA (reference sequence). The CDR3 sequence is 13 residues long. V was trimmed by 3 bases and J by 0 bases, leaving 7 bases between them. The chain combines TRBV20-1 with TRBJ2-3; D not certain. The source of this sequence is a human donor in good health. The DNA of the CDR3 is TGCAGTGCTAGCGGGTCTAGCACAGATACGCAGTATTTT. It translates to CSASGSSTDTQYF.